This paragraph reports one T cell receptor (beta chain). CDR3 length: 14 amino acids. Trimming cost V 0 bases and J 4 bases, with 6 bases left between them. Germline V gives CDR1 KGHSH, CDR2 LQKENI. This entry comes from a study of T cell changes during pregnancy in multiple sclerosis. Produced via immunoSEQ multiplex PCR; TCRdb's table is partial and in-frame only. Of over 30,000 clones in the sample, almost 95% are singletons; the top ten hold 1.2%. The rearrangement uses TRBV18 and TRBJ1-4; perhaps TRBD1 as D (5 bases). Sequences were obtained from PBMCs (not recorded whether the cells were cultured). The receptor comes from a female donor with multiple sclerosis, enrolled in a pregnancy study. CDR3 DNA sequence: TGTGCCAGCTCACCACCGGGGGATAATGAAAAACTGTTTTTT. This codes for CASSPPGDNEKLFF.